The 4 T cell receptor beta chains given below trace back to one sample, sequenced in a study of blood T cell repertoires in COVID-19. Clones were read by immunoSEQ multiplex PCR, and TCRdb kept only the in-frame ones, dropping some. The table lists about 130,000 clones, about 80% of them singletons. Material for sequencing was peripheral blood. These receptors came from a man in his forties with active or convalescent COVID-19.

The chain links TRBV5-4 to TRBJ2-5; D possibly corresponds to TRBD1 (5 bases). CDR1 and CDR2 from the germline V gene are SGHNT and YYREEE (reference sequence). Trimming removed 0 bases at V and 2 bases at J, with 11 bases between. The CDR3 has 15 residues. CDR3 in amino acids: CASSLAQVKQETQYF. DNA of the CDR3: TGTGCCAGCAGCTTGGCACAGGTTAAACAAGAGACCCAGTACTTC.

This chain uses TRBV5-6 with TRBJ2-7; D not certain. V dropped 3 bases and J dropped 3 bases, with 4 bases sitting between them. This CDR3 region has 11 residues. Germline loops: CDR1 SGHDT, CDR2 YYEEEE. CDR3 nucleotides: TGTGCCAGCAGCTCCTACTACGAGCAGTACTTC. Translation gives CASSSYYEQYF.

The V and J genes are TRBV4-1 and TRBJ2-3; perhaps TRBD1 as D (5 bases). There are 15 residues in the CDR3. In germline, CDR1 is MGHRA, CDR2 YSYEKL. V was cut by 3 bases and J by 0 bases, with 10 bases left in between. The DNA for the CDR3 is TGCGCCAGCAGCCAGTCTAGGGGTAGCACAGATACGCAGTATTTT. Residues: CASSQSRGSTDTQYF.

The V call is TRBV14, the J call TRBJ1-2; 7 bases line up with TRBD1. Germline lookup yields CDR1 SGHDN and CDR2 FVKESK. The CDR3 covers 13 residues. V gave up 4 bases and J gave up 8 bases; unmatched junction bases: 7. For the CDR3, the DNA is TGTGCCAGCAGCCCCGACAGGGCGGTCGGCTACACCTTC. The encoded protein is CASSPDRAVGYTF.